This TCR beta chain derives from a study of early T cells in non-severe SARS-CoV-2 infection (dated by TCRdb to about 2021). For the study in its entirety: Because TCR sequencing was done on bulk RNA from unsorted whole blood, the alpha and beta chains could not be paired. What the study reported, not specific to this receptor: Matching against VDJdb was skewed toward anti-spike CD8 responses, likely underestimated virus-specific expansions, and missed private and CD4 specificities.

The library came from 5' RACE. The run used a NextSeq 500. To correct for sequencing error and PCR bias, the TCR library protocol tagged individual cDNA molecules with unique molecular identifiers. Both TCR alpha and beta chains were sequenced, and tight co-correlation was observed between alpha and beta sequence abundances in each sample. For the original study's pipeline: Decombinator V4 was used to annotate TCR sequences for V gene, J gene and CDR3. Expanded TCRs were defined as changing significantly between any two time points under a Poisson model with p below 0.0001. Abundances of TCRs were expressed as counts per million after normalisation to the total number of TCRs sequenced in each sample. MAIT TCRs were defined by TRAV1-2 paired with TRAJ12, TRAJ20 or TRAJ33, and iNKT TCRs by TRAV10 paired with TRAJ18. VDJdb, accessed on 1 November 2021, was searched for TCRs annotated for CMV, EBV and SARS-CoV-2, and TCRs annotated for more than one antigen were excluded. The raw public data were reprocessed by TCRdb itself: fastp quality trimming at Q25, MiXCR clonotype calling, in-frame beta chains only. Each record represents a unique CDR3 protein, reported with the most common genes and DNA among its rows. TCRdb, not the original authors, processed these V and J calls. In this sample the table shows about 59,000 distinct CDR3 sequences, 10% to 13% of which occur a single time. The ten largest clones represent 1.5% to 2% of the sample.

The CDR3 has 14 amino acids, counting the end cysteine and phenylalanine. Of all the DNA, just the CDR3 is kept, 42 bases in frame from base 1. CDR1 and CDR2 are read off the germline V gene as MNHEY and SVGEGT. V and J are trimmed by 7 bases and 1 base, and the gene matches miss 4 bases of the junction. A case-control design nested within a healthcare worker cohort in London, UK, was used, with weekly nasopharyngeal swab PCR tests and blood sampling performed. Between 23 and 31 March 2020, the week of the UK lockdown, healthcare workers were enrolled and then followed up weekly for as long as 16 weeks. This clonotype was counted many times. Its antigen is not yet known. No base quality information exists; no much larger clone differs at one position.

Recombination linked TRBV6-2 or TRBV6-3 to TRBJ1-1; 9 junctional bases match TRBD1. This receptor was identified in an adult who was a healthcare worker with PCR-confirmed SARS-CoV-2 infection or an uninfected control (not recorded which). Sequencing was carried out using whole blood. The nucleotide sequence reads TGTGCCAGCAAAAGGACAGGGGCGAACACTGAAGCTTTCTTT. This codes for CASKRTGANTEAFF.